This T cell receptor (beta chain) was obtained from a study of T cell repertoires in cytomegalovirus infection. MiXCR, run by TCRdb on the reads, gives a single entry per CDR3 protein. The data contain more than 95,000 distinct CDR3 sequences, around 30% of them singletons. About this clonotype: What it recognizes is unknown.

The CDR3 is 14 amino acids. In germline, CDR1 is MNHEY, CDR2 SVGAGI. Between the trimmed V and J ends, which lost 6 bases and 6 bases, there was a span of 12 bases. The origin of this receptor is a human donor in good health (CMV status not recorded). Some clones in this sample may be carry-over from other donors' samples. Here the sequenced sample was CD8+ T cells from cultured PBMCs, taken from culture after CMV antigen stimulation. The chain is built from TRBV6-5 and TRBJ1-6; D not certain. The DNA for the CDR3 is TGTGCCAGCAGACTTCCCGGGCCTAATTCACCCCTCCACTTT. Translation gives CASRLPGPNSPLHF.